The source of this T cell receptor beta chain is a study of early T cells in non-severe SARS-CoV-2 infection. Study in general: RNA in bulk from unsorted whole blood was sequenced, and chains were unpaired. Study-level findings and limits: Lookups in VDJdb leaned toward anti-spike CD8 responses and missed private and CD4 specificities.

Unique molecular identifiers (one per individual cDNA molecule) were attached. TCRdb re-derived calls from the 5' RACE reads in MiXCR, one entry per CDR3 protein. The data contain some 98,000 distinct CDR3 sequences, 11% of them singletons. This clonotype came up once. Its antigen is as yet unknown. This sequence was found in an adult who was a healthcare worker with PCR-confirmed SARS-CoV-2 infection or an uninfected control (not recorded which). The sample taken for sequencing was whole blood.

The CDR3 loop is CASSLGQSTNEKLFF. DNA of the CDR3: TGTGCCAGCAGTTTAGGGCAGTCAACTAATGAAAAACTGTTTTTT. This chain connects TRBV12-3 or TRBV12-4 to TRBJ1-4; D is unresolved. This CDR3 contains 15 residues. V dropped 1 base and J dropped 0 bases, with 6 bases sitting between them.